This is a list of T cell receptor beta chains from one sample in a study of blood T cell repertoires in COVID-19. Sequenced by immunoSEQ multiplex PCR; TCRdb stores in-frame clones only, minus some. Of about half a million clones listed, less than 90% were seen once; the top ten hold more than 7.5%. Sequencing used PBMCs or T cells enriched from blood (not recorded which). All receptors come from a woman aged 60 to 75 who had recovered from COVID-19. Each CDR3 is given with its conserved first and last residue. D genes are given only for firm matches. Size is omitted from some rows. Given values are once, few, many or a class for expanded clones.

size: once; J: TRBJ1-3; V: TRBV12-3/TRBV12-4; D: .; CDR3: CASSTGAYTIYF; DNA: TGTGCCAGCAGCACTGGGGCATACACCATATATTTT
size: .; J: TRBJ1-6; V: TRBV19; D: .; CDR3: CASSPYSGESPLHF; DNA: TGTGCCAGTAGTCCTTACTCAGGGGAGTCACCCCTCCACTTT
size: .; J: TRBJ2-3; V: TRBV5-1; D: TRBD2; CDR3: CASSSGGTSTDTQYF; DNA: TGCGCCAGCAGCTCGGGGGGGACTAGCACAGATACGCAGTATTTT
size: .; J: TRBJ1-5; V: TRBV7-9; D: TRBD1; CDR3: CASSLTGDQPQHF; DNA: TGTGCCAGCAGTCTGACAGGGGACCAGCCCCAGCATTTT
size: .; J: TRBJ1-1; V: TRBV24-1; D: TRBD1; CDR3: CATRTGKGTEAFF; DNA: TGTGCCACTCGGACAGGGAAGGGCACTGAAGCTTTCTTT
size: .; J: TRBJ2-3; V: TRBV5-1; D: TRBD2; CDR3: CASSLTGGPADTQYF; DNA: TGCGCCAGCAGCTTGACGGGGGGGCCTGCAGATACGCAGTATTTT
size: .; J: TRBJ2-5; V: TRBV2; D: TRBD1; CDR3: CASSAQGQLQETQYF; DNA: TGTGCCAGCAGTGCTCAGGGACAGCTCCAAGAGACCCAGTACTTC
size: .; J: TRBJ2-1; V: TRBV6-4; D: .; CDR3: CASSGAPSYNEQFF; DNA: TGTGCCAGCAGTGGGGCCCCCTCCTACAATGAGCAGTTCTTC
size: .; J: TRBJ2-2; V: TRBV14; D: .; CDR3: CASSLTGSGELFF; DNA: TGTGCCAGCAGCCTCACAGGCTCCGGGGAGCTGTTTTTT
size: few; J: TRBJ1-1; V: TRBV11-2; D: .; CDR3: CASSFRANTEAFF; DNA: TGTGCCAGCAGCTTCAGGGCGAACACTGAAGCTTTCTTT
size: .; J: TRBJ2-3; V: TRBV29-1; D: TRBD2; CDR3: CSVAGLAGGYDTQYF; DNA: TGCAGCGTAGCGGGACTAGCGGGGGGGTACGATACGCAGTATTTT
size: .; J: TRBJ2-1; V: TRBV24-1; D: TRBD1; CDR3: CATSDAAGTVYNEQFF; DNA: TGTGCCACCAGTGACGCCGCCGGGACAGTCTACAATGAGCAGTTCTTC
size: .; J: TRBJ1-1; V: TRBV21-1; D: .; CDR3: CASSISQGFMNTEAFF; DNA: TGTGCCAGCAGCATTTCACAGGGTTTTATGAACACTGAAGCTTTCTTT
size: .; J: TRBJ1-1; V: TRBV5-1; D: TRBD1; CDR3: CASSPGTGGTEAFF; DNA: TGCGCCAGCAGCCCTGGGACAGGGGGCACTGAAGCTTTCTTT
size: .; J: TRBJ2-1; V: TRBV7-2; D: TRBD2; CDR3: CASSLSGGNFYEQFF; DNA: TGTGCCAGCAGCCTGAGCGGGGGGAACTTCTATGAGCAGTTCTTC
size: few; J: TRBJ1-5; V: TRBV4-1; D: TRBD1; CDR3: CASSPLTGGLANQPQHF; DNA: TGCGCCAGCAGCCCGTTGACAGGGGGCCTCGCAAATCAGCCCCAGCATTTT
size: .; J: TRBJ1-2; V: TRBV2; D: .; CDR3: CASSAQQANTYGYTF; DNA: TGTGCCAGCAGCGCGCAACAGGCGAACACCTATGGCTACACCTTC
size: once; J: TRBJ1-1; V: TRBV7-9; D: TRBD1; CDR3: CASSSAAGQGYMNTEAFF; DNA: TGTGCCAGCAGCTCCGCTGCTGGACAGGGGTACATGAACACTGAAGCTTTCTTT
size: .; J: TRBJ2-5; V: TRBV18; D: TRBD2; CDR3: CASSASRGSQETQYF; DNA: TGTGCCAGCTCAGCCAGTCGCGGGAGCCAGGAGACCCAGTACTTC
size: .; J: TRBJ2-3; V: TRBV4-2; D: .; CDR3: CASSIGGMTSTDTQYF; DNA: TGTGCCAGCAGCATAGGCGGGATGACTAGCACAGATACGCAGTATTTT
size: once; J: TRBJ1-2; V: TRBV25-1; D: TRBD1; CDR3: CASGRQGSGYTF; DNA: TGTGCCAGCGGCCGACAGGGGTCAGGCTACACCTTC
size: .; J: TRBJ2-3; V: TRBV20-1; D: TRBD2; CDR3: CSASRKGTSASTDTQYF; DNA: TGCAGTGCTAGTCGGAAGGGGACTAGCGCTAGCACAGATACGCAGTATTTT
size: .; J: TRBJ1-6; V: TRBV27; D: .; CDR3: CASREERGGSSPLHF; DNA: TGTGCCAGCAGGGAGGAAAGGGGAGGCAGTTCACCCCTCCACTTT
size: .; J: TRBJ1-4; V: TRBV16; D: TRBD1; CDR3: CASSQNRDRSEKLFF; DNA: TGTGCCAGCAGCCAAAACCGGGACAGGTCGGAAAAACTGTTTTTT
size: once; J: TRBJ1-3; V: TRBV4-1; D: .; CDR3: CASSQDNGVGNTIYF; DNA: TGCGCCAGCAGCCAAGATAATGGAGTTGGAAACACCATATATTTT
size: .; J: TRBJ2-3; V: TRBV11-3; D: TRBD1; CDR3: CASSSGQATDTQYF; DNA: TGTGCCAGCAGCTCAGGACAGGCCACAGATACGCAGTATTTT
size: once; J: TRBJ2-1; V: TRBV11-2; D: .; CDR3: CASSLGTSAYNEQFF; DNA: TGTGCCAGCAGCCTAGGGACATCTGCCTACAATGAGCAGTTCTTC
size: .; J: TRBJ2-3; V: TRBV6-4; D: TRBD1; CDR3: CASSADRGATDTQYF; DNA: TGTGCCAGCAGTGCGGACAGGGGGGCCACAGATACGCAGTATTTT
size: .; J: TRBJ2-1; V: TRBV7-2; D: TRBD2; CDR3: CASSLALTSPYNEQFF; DNA: TGTGCCAGCAGCTTAGCCCTGACTAGCCCATACAATGAGCAGTTCTTC
size: few; J: TRBJ2-2; V: TRBV7-2; D: TRBD2; CDR3: CASSRPLAGGRGTGELFF; DNA: TGTGCCAGCAGCAGACCCCTAGCGGGGGGGCGTGGCACCGGGGAGCTGTTTTTT
size: .; J: TRBJ2-1; V: TRBV10-3; D: .; CDR3: CAISERGYNEQFF; DNA: TGTGCCATCAGTGAGAGGGGGTACAATGAGCAGTTCTTC
size: once; J: TRBJ2-5; V: TRBV2; D: .; CDR3: CASRGTGLGAQYF; DNA: TGTGCCAGCAGGGGGACTGGGTTGGGGGCCCAGTACTTC
size: .; J: TRBJ2-5; V: TRBV6-5; D: TRBD2; CDR3: CASRTGLATETQYF; DNA: TGTGCCAGTAGGACGGGACTAGCGACAGAGACCCAGTACTTC
size: .; J: TRBJ2-4; V: TRBV5-4; D: TRBD1; CDR3: CASSRRWTGDSKNIQYF; DNA: TGTGCCAGCAGCCGAAGATGGACAGGGGATTCCAAAAACATTCAGTACTTC
size: .; J: TRBJ1-5; V: TRBV2; D: TRBD1; CDR3: CASRGTGTPNQPQHF; DNA: TGTGCCAGCAGGGGGACAGGGACCCCCAATCAGCCCCAGCATTTT
size: .; J: TRBJ1-5; V: TRBV7-2; D: .; CDR3: CASSLVPSVSSNQPQHF; DNA: TGTGCCAGCAGCTTAGTGCCTAGCGTTAGCAGCAATCAGCCCCAGCATTTT
size: .; J: TRBJ1-3; V: TRBV2; D: .; CDR3: CASSATGNTIYF; DNA: TGTGCCAGCAGTGCTACTGGAAACACCATATATTTT
size: once; J: TRBJ2-3; V: TRBV2; D: .; CDR3: CASSEGLALNTDTQYF; DNA: TGTGCCAGCAGTGAAGGGCTAGCCCTTAACACAGATACGCAGTATTTT
size: .; J: TRBJ1-1; V: TRBV6-5; D: .; CDR3: CASRLGGLGGTEAFF; DNA: TGTGCCAGCCGCTTAGGAGGGTTGGGGGGCACTGAAGCTTTCTTT
size: .; J: TRBJ2-5; V: TRBV24-1; D: TRBD1; CDR3: CATSDPTLTGMSETQYF; DNA: TGTGCCACCAGTGATCCGACATTGACAGGGATGTCAGAGACCCAGTACTTC
size: .; J: TRBJ2-2; V: TRBV5-1; D: .; CDR3: CASSPPLPDRSGGELFF; DNA: TGCGCCAGCAGCCCCCCCCTACCTGACAGGTCAGGCGGGGAGCTGTTTTTT
size: .; J: TRBJ2-1; V: TRBV27; D: TRBD2; CDR3: CASSLWTSGATYNEQFF; DNA: TGTGCCAGCAGTTTATGGACTAGCGGGGCCACTTACAATGAGCAGTTCTTC
size: .; J: TRBJ1-6; V: TRBV5-1; D: TRBD1; CDR3: CASSIRSGQGYNSPLHF; DNA: TGCGCCAGCAGCATAAGAAGCGGACAGGGTTATAATTCACCCCTCCACTTT
size: once; J: TRBJ2-6; V: TRBV19; D: TRBD1; CDR3: CASMGGQGMLGANVLTF; DNA: TGTGCCAGTATGGGGGGACAGGGCATGCTTGGGGCCAACGTCCTGACTTTC
size: .; J: TRBJ1-2; V: TRBV5-1; D: TRBD1; CDR3: CASSPDQGAGGRVYGYTF; DNA: TGCGCCAGCAGCCCCGACCAGGGGGCAGGGGGGCGAGTATATGGCTACACCTTC
size: .; J: TRBJ2-1; V: TRBV29-1; D: .; CDR3: CSVPAPRVSYNEQFF; DNA: TGCAGCGTCCCAGCCCCCAGGGTGAGCTACAATGAGCAGTTCTTC
size: .; J: TRBJ2-3; V: TRBV10-3; D: .; CDR3: CAISDTGVVRDTQYF; DNA: TGTGCCATCAGTGATACAGGAGTAGTGCGAGATACGCAGTATTTT
size: .; J: TRBJ2-3; V: TRBV7-2; D: TRBD2; CDR3: CASSGKWWTSVTDTQYF; DNA: TGTGCCAGCAGCGGTAAATGGTGGACTAGCGTAACAGATACGCAGTATTTT